These 20 T cell receptor beta chains were all obtained from the same sample, sequenced in a study of blood T cell repertoires in COVID-19 (dated by TCRdb to 2019 to 2021). Library preparation employed the immunoSEQ multiplex PCR assay. TCRdb mirrors the immuneACCESS table, restricted to in-frame sequences. Some clones are absent from its copies; in checked studies, under half trace to an unresolved V gene, and the reason for the others is unknown. A total of about 170,000 clones appear in this sample, roughly 80% of them only once. Together, the top ten hold roughly 3.1% of the sample. Sequencing used peripheral blood. The receptor source for this set is a man in his sixties or seventies with acute or convalescent COVID-19.

This clone was counted at least ten times. This sequence joins TRBV9 and TRBJ2-7, with 9 bases matching TRBD1. This CDR3 has 14 residues. V gave up 2 bases and J gave up 6 bases; unmatched junction bases: 6. Germline lookup yields CDR1 SGDLS and CDR2 YYNGEE. CDR3 region: CASSVEGQGLEQYF. The CDR3 DNA reads TGTGCCAGCAGCGTGGAGGGACAGGGCCTCGAGCAGTACTTC.

The chain has TRBV25-1 and TRBJ2-7, with 9 nucleotides matching TRBD1. With V trimmed by 4 bases and J by 3 bases, 4 bases remained unmatched. The germline V gene encodes CDR1 MGHDK and CDR2 SYGVNS. The CDR3 spans 14 residues. CDR3 region: CASSGTGDGYEQYF. CDR3 coding DNA: TGTGCCAGCAGTGGGACAGGGGACGGCTACGAGCAGTACTTC.

Note on this clone: Other DNA sequences in this specimen translate into the identical CDR3. The rearrangement links TRBV18 to TRBJ2-7; D remains unclear. CDR1 and CDR2 (germline): KGHSH, LQKENI. V gave up 2 bases and J gave up 1 base, with 3 bases separating them. The CDR3 has 12 residues. DNA of the CDR3: TGTGCCAGCTCACCAGAGTCCTACGAGCAGTACTTC. Amino acids: CASSPESYEQYF. Together with reference TRBV18 and TRBJ2-7, the CDR3 gives the full variable domain: NAGVMQNPRHLVRRRGQEARLRCSPMKGHSHVYWYRQLPEEGLKFMVYLQKENIIDESGMPKERFSAEFPKEGPSILRIQQVVRGDSAAYFCASSPESYEQYFGPGTRLTVT.

The rearrangement joins TRBV7-2 to TRBJ2-7, with 8 nucleotides matching TRBD1. V lost 5 bases to trimming and J lost 4 bases; unmatched junction nucleotides: 7. CDR1 is SGHTA and CDR2 is FQGNSA in the germline V gene. The CDR3 contains 14 residues. The CDR3 protein is CASSPTGGRYEQYF. DNA for the CDR3: TGTGCCAGCAGCCCTACAGGGGGTAGGTACGAGCAGTACTTC.

This chain links TRBV5-8 with TRBJ2-2; TRBD1 might be the D (6 bases). The V and J ends lost 4 bases and 6 bases respectively, with 19 bases between them. Germline assignment: CDR1 SGHTS and CDR2 YDEGEE. The CDR3 sequence is 16 residues long. This CDR3 is CASSAQTGPWAGELFF. The CDR3, as DNA: TGTGCCAGCAGCGCACAGACAGGTCCGTGGGCCGGGGAGCTGTTTTTT.

In its sample, this clone was seen a few times. The chain links TRBV11-2 to TRBJ1-5; D ambiguous. The CDR3 has 15 residues. The ends were cut back, 5 bases at V and 2 bases at J, with 13 bases in the middle. From germline, CDR1 is SGHAT and CDR2 FQNNGV. The CDR3 here is CASSPGGVGNQPQHF. CDR3 coding DNA: TGTGCCAGCAGCCCGGGCGGGGTCGGCAATCAGCCCCAGCATTTT.

The rearrangement links TRBV14 to TRBJ1-5; 7 bases fit TRBD1. CDR1 and CDR2 from the germline V gene are SGHDN and FVKESK. This CDR3 has 13 residues. V trimming: 4 bases; J trimming: 4 bases; junction bases outside the gene matches: 1. CDR3: CASSPGQNQPQHF. The CDR3, as DNA: TGTGCCAGCAGCCCGGGACAGAATCAGCCCCAGCATTTT.

This clone was observed a handful of times. The rearrangement joins TRBV9 to TRBJ2-3; D may be TRBD2 (6 bases). From germline, CDR1 is SGDLS and CDR2 YYNGEE. V was shortened by 0 bases and J by 3 bases, with 11 bases between the two germline ends. The CDR3 runs to 15 residues. CDR3 protein: CASSVGGDWTDTQYF. CDR3 nucleotides: TGTGCCAGCAGCGTAGGGGGGGACTGGACAGATACGCAGTATTTT.

This clone was detected only a few times. V usage is TRBV27 and J usage is TRBJ2-3, with D maybe TRBD2 (6 bases). CDR3 length: 13 residues. CDR1 is MNHEY and CDR2 is SMNVEV in the germline V gene (reference sequence). V gave up 8 bases and J gave up 7 bases, with 16 bases separating them. CDR3 region: CASRDFRKYTQYF. Written as DNA, the CDR3 is TGTGCCAGCCGGGACTTCCGGAAGTATACGCAGTATTTT.

The chain is built from TRBV5-4 and TRBJ2-1; 9 bases fit TRBD1. The CDR3 totals 15 residues. V shed 1 base, J shed 5 bases, and the junction held 4 bases outside the gene matches. Germline values: CDR1 SGHNT, CDR2 YYREEE (reference sequence). The CDR3 nucleotides are TGTGCCAGCAGCTTGCCACAGGGGGCTAACAATGAGCAGTTCTTC. It yields the protein CASSLPQGANNEQFF.

The V gene is TRBV6-2 or TRBV6-3, the J gene TRBJ1-5; perhaps TRBD1 as D (5 bases). Between the trimmed V and J ends, which lost 2 bases and 9 bases, there was a span of 11 bases. The germline CDR1 and CDR2 sequences are MNHEY and SVGEGT. The CDR3 is made up of 13 amino acids. DNA for the CDR3: TGTGCCAGCAGTTACCAAGACAGCCGGCCCCAGCATTTT. Its protein is CASSYQDSRPQHF.

V is TRBV7-6 and J is TRBJ2-7; 9 bases are a match to TRBD1. V lost 3 bases, J lost 1 base, and 1 base stayed unmatched. Germline-derived CDR1 and CDR2 are SGHVS and FNYEAQ. The CDR3 has 14 amino acids. The CDR3 sequence: CASSLGTGSYEQYF. In nucleotides, the CDR3 is TGTGCCAGCAGCTTGGGGACAGGGTCCTACGAGCAGTACTTC.

This chain uses TRBV2 with TRBJ2-2; 8 nucleotides match TRBD2. The CDR3 contains 16 residues. After removal of 0 bases from V and 4 bases from J, the junction contained 4 bases not matched to a gene. Per the germline V gene, CDR1 is SNHLY and CDR2 is FYNNEI. The CDR3 here is CASSEAGTRTTGELFF. CDR3 DNA sequence: TGTGCCAGCAGTGAAGCGGGGACTAGGACCACCGGGGAGCTGTTTTTT. Looking up the rest from reference TRBV2 and TRBJ2-2 gives the full variable domain: EPEVTQTPSHQVTQMGQEVILRCVPISNHLYFYWYRQILGQKVEFLVSFYNNEISEKSEIFDDQFSVERPDGSNFTLKIRSTKLEDSAMYFCASSEAGTRTTGELFFGEGSRLTVL.

There are a few counts of this clone. The V and J genes are TRBV3-1 (or the pseudogene TRBV3-2) and TRBJ2-3, with 7 bases matching TRBD1. The trim removed 4 bases at V and 2 bases at J, leaving 12 bases unmatched. Per germline, CDR1 LGHDT and CDR2 YNNKEL (reference sequence). This CDR3 comprises 17 residues. CDR3 nucleotide sequence: TGTGCCAGCAGCCCACCGGATCAACAGGGGTACACAGATACGCAGTATTTT. Protein sequence: CASSPPDQQGYTDTQYF.

This chain connects TRBV2 to TRBJ2-5, with D possibly matching TRBD2 (7 bases). Germline lookup yields CDR1 SNHLY and CDR2 FYNNEI. The CDR3 runs to 15 residues. V dropped 5 bases and J dropped 6 bases, with 19 bases sitting between them. The CDR3 DNA reads TGTGCCAGCAGTACCCTAGGGGGGGCCAGAAAGACCCAGTACTTC. Protein product: CASSTLGGARKTQYF.

The genes are TRBV19 and TRBJ2-3, with D tentatively TRBD2 (6 bases). V was shortened by 6 bases and J by 5 bases, with 15 bases between the two germline ends. Germline V gene data show CDR1 as LNHDA and CDR2 as SQIVND (reference sequence). The CDR3 is 14 residues long. The CDR3 nucleotides read TGTGCCAGTAGGAGGGACTCCGGGGGAGATACGCAGTATTTT. It is translated as CASRRDSGGDTQYF.

This clone has only one observation. In the same sample, other DNA sequences code for this CDR3. The V call is TRBV5-1, the J call TRBJ2-3, with TRBD2 as a possible D gene (6 bases). CDR1 is SGHRS, CDR2 YFSETQ, per germline. The V gene lost 1 base and the J gene lost 1 base, with 10 bases spanning the gap. The CDR3 consists of 15 residues. The CDR3 loop is CASSLRGLGTDTQYF. The CDR3 DNA reads TGCGCCAGCAGCTTGAGGGGACTCGGCACAGATACGCAGTATTTT.

The chain has TRBV10-3 and TRBJ2-3, with a weak D call TRBD2 (5 bases). The germline CDR1 and CDR2 sequences are ENHRY and SYGVKD. CDR3 size: 15 residues. Trimming left V 2 bases short and J 3 bases short, with 12 bases between. CDR3 protein: CAISEVLDRTDTQYF. In DNA form, the CDR3 reads TGTGCCATCAGTGAGGTACTAGACCGAACAGATACGCAGTATTTT.

The V call is TRBV24-1, the J call TRBJ2-3, with 11 bases fitting TRBD2. Germline CDR1 KGHDR, CDR2 SFDVKD. CDR3 length equals 16 residues. Trimming cost V 4 bases and J 5 bases; bases outside gene matches: 7. CDR3 sequence: CATSDPLAGGKDTQYF. In DNA, the CDR3 is TGTGCCACCAGTGACCCTCTAGCGGGAGGTAAAGATACGCAGTATTTT.

This clone was picked up a small number of times. The chain links TRBV2 to TRBJ1-5; D not resolved. The CDR3 totals 13 residues. Trimming removed 5 bases from V and 4 bases from J, with 9 bases in between. Germline V gives CDR1 SNHLY, CDR2 FYNNEI. CDR3 residues: CASSLGANQPQHF. CDR3 coding DNA: TGTGCCAGCAGTTTGGGAGCGAATCAGCCCCAGCATTTT. The entire variable domain, with the rest obtained from reference TRBV2 and TRBJ1-5, is as follows: EPEVTQTPSHQVTQMGQEVILRCVPISNHLYFYWYRQILGQKVEFLVSFYNNEISEKSEIFDDQFSVERPDGSNFTLKIRSTKLEDSAMYFCASSLGANQPQHFGDGTRLSIL.